These 7 T cell receptor beta chains came from one sample sequenced in a study of tissue T cells after allogeneic stem cell transplantation. Time point described: mouse harvest day 7 after allogeneic transplant. Tail vein injection delivered 10^7 T-cell-depleted bone marrow cells and 10^6 splenic CD5+ T cells. The data were produced by immunoSEQ multiplex PCR, yet TCRdb's version contains in-frame clones alone and is incomplete. The top ten clones hold roughly 8.4% of a sample with approximately 8,000 clones, 40% to 55% of them seen once. The sequenced sample was gut tissue. These TCRs come from a female BALB/c mouse given C57BL/6 T cells with graft-versus-host disease after an allogeneic hematopoietic cell transplant.

In the case of this clone: Genes here carry mouse names. With the read ending 1 residue before the CDR3 end, the germline J gene is used to fill in that end. V is TRBV1 and J is TRBJ2-7; D call uncertain. Germline V lookup: CDR1 NSQYPW, CDR2 LRSPGD (reference sequence). Deletions cut 0 bases from V and 7 bases from J, with 7 bases between. The CDR3 extends over 12 amino acids. The CDR3 protein is CTCSADKGEQYF. The CDR3 DNA, read in part, is TGCACCTGCAGTGCAGATAAAGGGGAACAGTAC.

This clone was recorded a few times. Mouse gene names apply. The read ends 1 residue early relative to the CDR3; the germline J gene fills the gap. This chain uses TRBV13-1 with TRBJ2-5; D may be TRBD2 (7 bases). Germline V CDR1 and CDR2: NSHNY, SYGAGN. CDR3 size: 14 residues. The V end lost 7 bases, the J end lost 3 bases, and 15 bases lay between the germline ends. The CDR3: CASSGGAGQDTQYF. The sequenced part of the CDR3 DNA is TGTGCCAGCTCGGGGGGCGCCGGGCAAGACACCCAGTAC.

This clone was seen only a few times. Gene names refer to mouse genes. The read is 1 residue too short to cover the CDR3 end, so that end is filled in from the germline J gene. The chain is built from TRBV26 and TRBJ1-1; TRBD1 matches 9 bases. The CDR3 runs 14 residues. J gave up 1 base and V 4 bases, and 1 base lay outside the gene matches. Germline lookup yields CDR1 KGHPV and CDR2 FQNQEV (reference sequence). The covered CDR3 bases are TGTGCCAGCAGTCGACAGGGGGGAAACACAGAAGTCTTC. Translating it yields CASSRQGGNTEVF. The full CDR3 protein reads CASSRQGGNTEVFF.

As regards this clone: Here the gene names and germline are mouse. Read data end 1 residue before the CDR3 end; the end is taken from the germline J gene. The chain employs TRBV5 and TRBJ2-3; 8 nucleotides match TRBD2. The CDR3 is 16 amino acids. V lost 0 bases to trimming and J lost 3 bases; unmatched junction nucleotides: 5. The V gene's germline CDR1 is LGHNA and CDR2 YNLKQL (reference sequence). Here the CDR3 reads CASSQDLGGGAETLYF. The CDR3 DNA, read in part, is TGTGCCAGCAGCCAAGATCTGGGGGGTGGAGCAGAAACGCTGTAT.

The sample holds one count of this clone. Mouse gene names apply. With the read ending 1 residue before the CDR3 end, the germline J gene is used to fill in that end. This sequence joins TRBV3 and TRBJ1-4; 9 positions match TRBD1. This CDR3 region has 14 residues. Per germline, CDR1 SNHLY and CDR2 FYNGKV (reference sequence). The V segment lost 6 bases and the J segment 6 bases; nucleotides outside the gene matches: 5. The DNA read from the CDR3 is TGTGCCAGCAGACCGGGACAGGGTGACGAAAGATTATTT. Its translation: CASRPGQGDERLF. The whole CDR3 sequence reads CASRPGQGDERLFF.

This clone came up a few times. Genes here carry mouse names. Coverage ceases 1 residue before the CDR3 finishes, and the germline J gene fills in the end. The chain combines TRBV3 with TRBJ1-4, with 7 bases fitting TRBD1. V was clipped by 4 bases and J by 0 bases; unmatched bases: 2. The CDR3 contains 15 residues. Germline values: CDR1 SNHLY, CDR2 FYNGKV (reference sequence). CDR3 region: CASSSQGFSNERLFF. CDR3 bases read: TGTGCCAGCAGCTCACAGGGGTTTTCCAACGAAAGATTATTT.

This clone ranks as medium-sized. Germline and genes here are mouse. The read falls 1 residue short of the CDR3 end, and the missing part is taken from the germline J gene. The chain is built from TRBV5 and TRBJ2-1; the match to TRBD2 covers 10 bases. Germline CDR1 and CDR2: LGHNA and YNLKQL (reference sequence). CDR3 length: 15 amino acids. The ends lost 1 base at V and 3 bases at J; junction bases unmatched: 0. The CDR3 loop reads CASSQGLGGYAEQFF. CDR3 DNA, as far as it was read: TGTGCCAGCAGCCAAGGACTGGGGGGCTATGCTGAGCAGTTC.